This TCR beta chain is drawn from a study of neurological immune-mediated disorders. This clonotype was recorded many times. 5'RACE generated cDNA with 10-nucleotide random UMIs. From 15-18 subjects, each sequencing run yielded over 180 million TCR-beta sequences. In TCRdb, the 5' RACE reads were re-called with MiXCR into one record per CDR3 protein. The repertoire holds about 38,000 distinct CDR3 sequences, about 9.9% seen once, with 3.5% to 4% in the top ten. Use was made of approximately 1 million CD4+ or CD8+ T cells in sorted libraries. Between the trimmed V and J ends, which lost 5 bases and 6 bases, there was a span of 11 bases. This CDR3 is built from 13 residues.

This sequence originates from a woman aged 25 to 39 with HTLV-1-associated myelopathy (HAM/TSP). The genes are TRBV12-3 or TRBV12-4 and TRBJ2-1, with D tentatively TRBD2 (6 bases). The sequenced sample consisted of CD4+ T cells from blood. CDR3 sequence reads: CASSAGLTNEQFF. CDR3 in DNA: TGTGCCAGCAGTGCGGGGCTTACCAATGAGCAGTTCTTC.